This T cell receptor beta chain was captured in a study of beta chain features in type 1 diabetes. What was sequenced were expressed TCRB transcripts, since all of the isolated RNA had been reverse transcribed. Assay: immunoSEQ multiplex PCR; the TCRdb copy retains only in-frame clones and omits some. Counted here are approximately 40,000 clones, roughly 50% occurring once; the ten biggest clones make up 0.25%. This clone has just a few counts. This CDR3 is 15 amino acids long. The junction had 3 bases not matched to a gene; V was cut back by 5 bases and J by 3 bases. CDR1 and CDR2 from the germline V gene are SGHTA and FQGNSA.

The specimen was stem cell memory CD4+ T cells from blood. The gene calls are TRBV7-2 and TRBJ2-2; the match to TRBD1 covers 10 bases. This sequence originates from a woman in her 30s in good health. CDR3 protein: CASSMDRGYTGELFF. The CDR3 DNA is TGTGCCAGCAGCATGGACAGGGGGTACACCGGGGAGCTGTTTTTT.